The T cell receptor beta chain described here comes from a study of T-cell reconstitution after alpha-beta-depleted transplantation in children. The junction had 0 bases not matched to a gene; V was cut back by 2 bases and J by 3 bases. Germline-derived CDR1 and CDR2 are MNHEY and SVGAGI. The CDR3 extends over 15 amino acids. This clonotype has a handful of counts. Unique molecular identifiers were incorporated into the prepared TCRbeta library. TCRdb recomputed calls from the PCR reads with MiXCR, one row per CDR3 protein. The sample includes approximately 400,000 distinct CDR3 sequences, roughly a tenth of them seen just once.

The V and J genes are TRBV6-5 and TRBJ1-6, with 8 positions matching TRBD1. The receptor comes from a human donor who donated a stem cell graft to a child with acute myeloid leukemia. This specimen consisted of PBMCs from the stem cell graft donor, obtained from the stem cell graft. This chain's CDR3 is CASSYGQGYNSPLHF. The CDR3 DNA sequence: TGTGCCAGCAGTTACGGACAGGGCTATAATTCACCCCTCCACTTT.